The 17 T cell receptor beta chains presented below share a single source sample, sequenced in a study of blood T cell repertoires in COVID-19. Only in-frame clones appear in the TCRdb table, and some are missing; sequencing was by immunoSEQ multiplex PCR. This sample yields under 60,000 clones, of which roughly nine tenths are seen a single time; about 1.6% belongs to the top ten. The sequencing input was peripheral blood. These receptors all stem from a man between 60 and 75 years old with acute or convalescent COVID-19.

The gene calls are TRBV15 and TRBJ1-2; TRBD1 matches at 9 bases. CDR3 length: 13 amino acids. CDR1 is LNHNV and CDR2 is YYDKDF in the germline V gene (reference sequence). V lost 3 bases, J lost 8 bases, and 4 bases stayed unmatched. CDR3 bases: TGTGCCACCAGCAGGGAAGACAGGGGGGGCTACACCTTC. This translates into CATSREDRGGYTF.

The J gene is TRBJ2-3, the V gene TRBV9, with 10 bases aligning to TRBD1. The junction had 10 bases not matched to a gene; V was cut back by 0 bases and J by 6 bases. This CDR3 contains 17 residues. Germline V CDR1 and CDR2: SGDLS, YYNGEE. Here the CDR3 DNA reads TGTGCCAGCAGCGTAGCACCGGGACAGGGGTTGACGGATACGCAGTATTTT. Its translation: CASSVAPGQGLTDTQYF.

This chain links TRBV29-1 with TRBJ1-5; D uncertain. V dropped 1 base and J dropped 4 bases, with 5 bases sitting between them. Germline V lookup: CDR1 SQVTM, CDR2 ANQGSEA. The CDR3 is made up of 12 amino acids. CDR3 region: CSVEVPNQPQHF. The CDR3 nucleotides read TGCAGCGTTGAAGTTCCGAATCAGCCCCAGCATTTT.

This clone was recorded once. The chain joins TRBV19 to TRBJ2-2; D is possibly TRBD2 (6 bases). V was shortened by 7 bases and J by 9 bases, with 9 bases between the two germline ends. This CDR3 has 11 amino acids. Germline CDR1 LNHDA, CDR2 SQIVND (reference sequence). This chain's CDR3 is CASTEGRELFF. CDR3 DNA: TGTGCCAGTACGGAGGGTAGGGAGCTGTTTTTT.

The chain has TRBV7-3 and TRBJ2-2; 9 bases map to TRBD1. Per the germline V gene, CDR1 is SGHTA and CDR2 is FQGTGA. The CDR3 loop spans 16 amino acids. V gave up 2 bases and J gave up 8 bases; unmatched junction bases: 9. CDR3 protein: CASSLWGQGQPGELFF. CDR3 sequence (DNA): TGTGCCAGCAGCTTATGGGGACAGGGTCAGCCTGGGGAGCTGTTTTTT.

The V gene is TRBV5-1, the J gene TRBJ1-1; the D is unclear. Trimming shortened V by 2 bases and J by 2 bases, and 7 bases separated the two germline ends. The CDR3 has 13 amino acids. CDR1 and CDR2 (germline): SGHRS, YFSETQ. CDR3 nucleotide sequence: TGCGCCAGCAGCTTTGGGAGAAACACTGAAGCTTTCTTT. Amino acid sequence: CASSFGRNTEAFF.

The chain joins TRBV7-9 to TRBJ1-4; TRBD1 is a possible D gene (5 bases). Trimming shortened V by 4 bases and J by 2 bases, and 11 bases separated the two germline ends. The CDR3 runs to 15 residues. Germline CDR1 SEHNR, CDR2 FQNEAQ (reference sequence). The CDR3 spells CASSSPGLTNEKLFF. The DNA for the CDR3 is TGTGCCAGCAGCTCTCCGGGACTTACTAATGAAAAACTGTTTTTT.

This sequence joins TRBV5-1 and TRBJ2-5; D might be TRBD1 (7 bases). CDR1 is SGHRS, CDR2 YFSETQ, per germline. The CDR3 runs 15 residues. V lost 4 bases and J 5 bases, leaving 18 bases between the germline ends. The CDR3 loop reads CASSRGPTGFETQYF. DNA of the CDR3: TGCGCCAGCAGCCGGGGGCCGACAGGGTTCGAGACCCAGTACTTC.

J is TRBJ1-5 and V is TRBV5-5; unclear D gene. The ends were cut back, 1 base at V and 4 bases at J, with 6 bases in the middle. This CDR3 has 13 residues. Germline CDR1 and CDR2: SGHKS and YYEKEE (reference sequence). CDR3 nucleotides: TGTGCCAGCAGCTTGACGGGGAATCAGCCCCAGCATTTT. It translates to CASSLTGNQPQHF.

CDR3 sequence (DNA): TGTGCCAGCAGCTTGGGGGACAGGTTTAACACTGAAGCTTTCTTT. This gives the protein CASSLGDRFNTEAFF. J is TRBJ1-1 and V is TRBV13, with 8 bases aligning to TRBD1. V shed 3 bases and J 2 bases; nucleotides not matched to a gene: 5. The CDR3 runs 15 residues. CDR1 PRHDT and CDR2 FYEKMQ come from the germline V gene (reference sequence).

The V gene is TRBV10-3, the J gene TRBJ2-2; 7 positions agree with TRBD1. Unmatched junction bases numbered 8, after V lost 4 bases and J lost 0 bases. Germline-derived CDR1 and CDR2 are ENHRY and SYGVKD. The CDR3 contains 17 residues. The CDR3 here is CAISGGRGKSNTGELFF. DNA for the CDR3: TGTGCCATCAGTGGTGGCAGGGGGAAATCGAACACCGGGGAGCTGTTTTTT.

This sequence joins TRBV21-1 and TRBJ2-3; the D segment call TRBD1 is taken from the table without a DNA check. TRBV21-1 is an annotated pseudogene. The CDR3 runs 20 residues. This chain's CDR3 is CASSKECGQAHIDHTDTQYF. DNA of the CDR3: TGTGCCAGCAGCAAAGAGTGTGGACAGGCACATATCGATCACACAGATACGCAGTATTTT.

A single count supports this clone. The chain recombines TRBV6-5 with TRBJ1-5, with D perhaps matching TRBD1 (6 bases). CDR1 is MNHEY, CDR2 SVGAGI, per germline. Trimming stripped 6 bases from V and 5 bases from J, with 17 bases between. The CDR3 covers 15 residues. In DNA, the CDR3 is TGTGCCAGCAGCCGCATCGAGGACAGCTATCAGCCCCAGCATTTT. Translation: CASSRIEDSYQPQHF.

The V gene is TRBV5-5, the J gene TRBJ1-5; 9 bases agree with TRBD1. The ends lost 4 bases at V and 6 bases at J; junction bases unmatched: 8. Germline CDR1 SGHKS, CDR2 YYEKEE (reference sequence). The CDR3 length is 15 residues. CDR3 in DNA: TGTGCCAGCAGCCCCCGGACAGGGGAGTTTCAGCCCCAGCATTTT. This encodes CASSPRTGEFQPQHF.

The genes are TRBV25-1 and TRBJ1-3; no clear D. The CDR3 runs to 15 residues. V was trimmed by 2 bases and J by 4 bases, leaving 12 bases between them. The germline V gene encodes CDR1 MGHDK and CDR2 SYGVNS. CDR3 nucleotides: TGTGCCAGCAGTGAACCAGGATTCTTGGGAAACACCATATATTTT. This encodes CASSEPGFLGNTIYF.

The rearrangement links TRBV19 to TRBJ1-6; 7 bases agree with TRBD1. Germline CDR1 is LNHDA and CDR2 is SQIVND (reference sequence). CDR3 length: 14 amino acids. V shed 6 bases and J 7 bases; nucleotides not matched to a gene: 6. The CDR3 region is CASSAQGVNSPLHF. In DNA, the CDR3 is TGTGCCAGTAGCGCCCAGGGGGTGAATTCACCCCTCCACTTT.

The chain couples TRBV24-1 to TRBJ2-3; D remains unclear. Trimming pared 2 bases from V and 2 bases from J, leaving 13 bases between. The CDR3 has 16 residues. CDR1 and CDR2 (germline): KGHDR, SFDVKD. CDR3 bases: TGTGCCACCAGTGATTCCACTAAACCCTTCACAGATACGCAGTATTTT. Its translation is CATSDSTKPFTDTQYF.